The next 25 T cell receptor beta chains were all read from a single sample in a study of Tregs in tolerant kidney transplant recipients. Generated by immunoSEQ multiplex PCR, the TCRdb table keeps only in-frame clones and is missing some. In the table there are 60,000 to 70,000 clones, over 85% of which are singletons. The input for sequencing was CD8+ T cells from blood, taken before the transplant. These receptors originate from a human donor who received a combined kidney and bone marrow transplant.

This chain connects TRBV5-4 to TRBJ2-3; maybe TRBD1 (7 bases). Trimming took off 4 bases at V and 3 bases at J, with 12 bases between the two ends. Germline V lookup: CDR1 SGHNT, CDR2 YYREEE (reference sequence). The CDR3 runs 14 residues. The CDR3 coding sequence is TGTGCCAGCAGCGGAGGGACAGCAACAGATACGCAGTATTTT. It codes for CASSGGTATDTQYF.

The gene calls are TRBV14 and TRBJ2-7; 7 bases map to TRBD1. Losses at the gene ends were 0 bases for V and 2 bases for J; bases not matched to a gene: 10. The germline gives CDR1 SGHDN, CDR2 FVKESK. The CDR3 has 17 residues. CDR3 residues: CASSQDLGDSYTYEQYF. CDR3 nucleotide sequence: TGTGCCAGCAGCCAAGATCTGGGGGACAGTTATACCTACGAGCAGTACTTC. Full variable domain (rest looked up from reference TRBV14 and TRBJ2-7): EAGVTQFPSHSVIEKGQTVTLRCDPISGHDNLYWYRRVMGKEIKFLLHFVKESKQDESGMPNNRFLAERTGGTYSTLKVQPAELEDSGVYFCASSQDLGDSYTYEQYFGPGTRLTVT.

This rearrangement joins TRBV13 to TRBJ2-5, with TRBD2 matching over 13 bases. Germline CDR1 reads PRHDT; CDR2 reads FYEKMQ (reference sequence). The CDR3 runs 18 residues. V shed 6 bases and J 2 bases; nucleotides not matched to a gene: 12. CDR3 sequence (DNA): TGTGCCAGCAGTCAGGGTTTTAGACTAGCGGGGGGACAAGAGACCCAGTACTTC. The encoded protein is CASSQGFRLAGGQETQYF.

The chain couples TRBV15 to TRBJ2-1; 9 nucleotides agree with TRBD2. There are 15 residues in the CDR3. Trimming cost V 4 bases and J 6 bases; bases outside gene matches: 7. CDR1 LNHNV and CDR2 YYDKDF come from the germline V gene (reference sequence). The CDR3 nucleotides read TGTGCCACCAGCATTATAGCGGGAGTTCGCAATGAGCAGTTCTTC. Translation: CATSIIAGVRNEQFF.

The chain employs TRBV7-2 and TRBJ2-5, with 10 positions matching TRBD2. Germline CDR1 and CDR2: SGHTA and FQGNSA. J lost 3 bases, V lost 4 bases, and 11 bases had no gene match. The CDR3 runs 17 residues. DNA for the CDR3: TGTGCCAGCAGCTATGAGCGGGAGGGAGTACGCAAAGAGACCCAGTACTTC. Translation gives CASSYEREGVRKETQYF.

This clone has a handful of counts. Within the sample, other DNA sequences also encode this same CDR3. The chain recombines TRBV29-1 with TRBJ1-1; D is ambiguous. Trimming stripped 4 bases from V and 0 bases from J, with 3 bases between. Germline loops: CDR1 SQVTM, CDR2 ANQGSEA. CDR3 length: 11 residues. Here the CDR3 DNA reads TGCAGCGTTGTAATGAACACTGAAGCTTTCTTT. Its protein is CSVVMNTEAFF. Variable domain in full (rest from reference TRBV29-1 and TRBJ1-1): SAVISQKPSRDICQRGTSLTIQCQVDSQVTMMFWYRQQPGQSLTLIATANQGSEATYESGFVIDKFPISRPNLTFSTLTVSNMSPEDSSIYLCSVVMNTEAFFGQGTRLTVV.

J is TRBJ2-7 and V is TRBV19; D is uncertain. The CDR3 sequence is 13 residues long. CDR1 is LNHDA, CDR2 SQIVND, per germline (reference sequence). The V gene lost 2 bases and the J gene lost 6 bases, with 11 bases spanning the gap. The CDR3 protein is CASSIIPGSEQYF. In DNA form, the CDR3 reads TGTGCCAGTAGTATAATTCCGGGTTCCGAGCAGTACTTC.

The chain carries TRBV7-9 and TRBJ2-7; tentatively, D is TRBD2 (5 bases). The germline V gene has CDR1 SEHNR and CDR2 FQNEAQ (reference sequence). V was shortened by 5 bases and J by 2 bases, with 10 bases between the two germline ends. The CDR3 is made up of 13 amino acids. CDR3 sequence reads: CASSPPGAYEQYF. In nucleotides, the CDR3 is TGTGCCAGCAGCCCCCCCGGGGCCTACGAGCAGTACTTC.

This rearrangement joins TRBV9 to TRBJ1-5, with 7 bases matching TRBD1. This CDR3 region has 15 residues. Germline V gene data show CDR1 as SGDLS and CDR2 as YYNGEE. V trimming: 4 bases; J trimming: 8 bases; junction bases outside the gene matches: 12. CDR3 in amino acids: CASSITGDASEPQHF. CDR3 nucleotide sequence: TGTGCCAGCAGCATAACAGGGGACGCCTCCGAGCCCCAGCATTTT.

The chain recombines TRBV6-1 with TRBJ2-7, with D possibly being TRBD2 (6 bases). Germline V lookup: CDR1 MNHNS, CDR2 SASEGT. Trimming stripped 3 bases from V and 2 bases from J, with 14 bases between. The CDR3 contains 15 residues. This CDR3 reads CASSDAGSYTYEQYF. The CDR3 nucleotides read TGTGCCAGCAGTGATGCGGGGTCCTACACCTACGAGCAGTACTTC.

As concerns this clone: Compared with germline, one end of the junction differs, possibly owing to a read error. The rearrangement links TRBV25-1 to TRBJ1-2; D call uncertain. This CDR3 contains 15 residues. Germline CDR1 is MGHDK and CDR2 is SYGVNS. CDR3 in amino acids: CASGEYLSGIEGYTF. The CDR3 region has the DNA TGTGCCAGCGGTGAATATTTATCGGGGATTGAAGGCTACACCTTC.

The chain combines TRBV4-1 with TRBJ1-2, with 7 bases matching TRBD1. Germline CDR1 and CDR2: MGHRA and YSYEKL. The CDR3 is 15 amino acids. The trim removed 2 bases at V and 4 bases at J, leaving 7 bases unmatched. CDR3 sequence (DNA): TGCGCCAGCAGCCAAACCGGACAGGACTCCTATGGCTACACCTTC. This encodes CASSQTGQDSYGYTF.

J is TRBJ1-1 and V is TRBV19; possible D gene TRBD1, 6 bases. Germline assignment: CDR1 LNHDA and CDR2 SQIVND (reference sequence). This CDR3 region has 14 residues. V was shortened by 3 bases and J by 4 bases, with 12 bases between the two germline ends. In nucleotides, the CDR3 is TGTGCCAGTAGTATTACAGGGATGAGCACTGAAGCTTTCTTT. It specifies CASSITGMSTEAFF. The full variable domain, its missing parts supplied by reference TRBV19 and TRBJ1-1, is DGGITQSPKYLFRKEGQNVTLSCEQNLNHDAMYWYRQDPGQGLRLIYYSQIVNDFQKGDIAEGYSVSREKKESFPLTVTSAQKNPTAFYLCASSITGMSTEAFFGQGTRLTVV.

The gene calls are TRBV9 and TRBJ2-2; D unresolved. Trimming took 3 bases from V and 1 from J, leaving 4 bases between them. CDR3 length equals 13 residues. Germline CDR1 is SGDLS and CDR2 is YYNGEE. The CDR3: CASSALNTGELFF. CDR3 coding DNA: TGTGCCAGCAGCGCTTTGAACACCGGGGAGCTGTTTTTT.

This chain joins TRBV6-5 and TRBJ1-6; 8 positions match TRBD1. Unmatched junction bases numbered 6, after V lost 4 bases and J lost 7 bases. The CDR3 totals 15 residues. Per the germline V gene, CDR1 is MNHEY and CDR2 is SVGAGI. CDR3: CASSSAGGANSPLHF. The CDR3 nucleotides read TGTGCCAGCAGTTCTGCAGGGGGCGCGAATTCACCCCTCCACTTT.

The CDR3 DNA sequence: TGTGCCAGCAGCTTAGCCGGACTAGCGTACGAGTACACAGATACGCAGTATTTT. Residues: CASSLAGLAYEYTDTQYF. The V and J genes are TRBV7-2 and TRBJ2-3; 9 bases line up with TRBD2. V dropped 0 bases and J dropped 2; count of bases not matched to a gene: 9. The CDR3 extends over 18 amino acids. CDR1 is SGHTA, CDR2 FQGNSA, per germline.

In DNA form, the CDR3 reads TGTGCCAGCAGTGAAACAGGCGTGGCTAACTATGGCTACACCTTC. Its translation is CASSETGVANYGYTF. The rearrangement links TRBV6-1 to TRBJ1-2, with D possibly matching TRBD1 (5 bases). Germline V CDR1 and CDR2: MNHNS, SASEGT. V was pared by 2 bases and J by 0 bases, with 10 bases between. The length of the CDR3 is 15 residues.

V is TRBV28 and J is TRBJ2-7; D is perhaps TRBD2 (6 bases). The CDR3 length is 14 residues. Trimming removed 3 bases from V and 6 bases from J, with 15 bases in between. Germline CDR1 is MDHEN and CDR2 is SYDVKM. In DNA, the CDR3 is TGTGCCAGCAGTTTGTATGGGGGGATAGTCGAGCAGTACTTC. This encodes CASSLYGGIVEQYF.

The rearrangement links TRBV29-1 to TRBJ1-2; D remains unclear. V was clipped by 2 bases and J by 3 bases, with 13 bases between them. This CDR3 comprises 14 residues. Germline V gives CDR1 SQVTM, CDR2 ANQGSEA. CDR3 DNA sequence: TGCAGCGTTGAAACCTGGCATCCCGACTATGGCTACACCTTC. This sequence encodes CSVETWHPDYGYTF.

J is TRBJ2-1 and V is TRBV13; TRBD2 matches 7 bases. Losses at the gene ends were 5 bases for V and 4 bases for J; bases not matched to a gene: 8. Per germline, CDR1 PRHDT and CDR2 FYEKMQ (reference sequence). CDR3 length equals 15 residues. The CDR3 nucleotides are TGTGCCAGCAGCCCGAAAGCGGGGATGTACAATGAGCAGTTCTTC. Amino acids: CASSPKAGMYNEQFF. Supplemented by reference TRBV13 and TRBJ2-1, the full variable domain reads AAGVIQSPRHLIKEKRETATLKCYPIPRHDTVYWYQQGPGQDPQFLISFYEKMQSDKGSIPDRFSAQQFSDYHSELNMSSLELGDSALYFCASSPKAGMYNEQFFGPGTRLTVL.

Worth noting for this clone: The junction does not match germline at one end; this may be a read error. Additional DNA sequences in this sample encode the identical CDR3. The chain links TRBV30 to TRBJ1-6; D gene unclear. Looked up from germline, CDR1 is GTSNPN and CDR2 is SVGIG (reference sequence). This CDR3 has 14 residues. The CDR3 region has the DNA TGTGCCTGGAGTGACCAGGTTCCTAATTCCCCCCTCCACTTT. It is translated as CAWSDQVPNSPLHF.

J is TRBJ2-5 and V is TRBV27, with D possibly TRBD1 on 5 matching bases. V was shortened by 6 bases and J by 1 base, with 12 bases between the two germline ends. The germline V gene has CDR1 MNHEY and CDR2 SMNVEV (reference sequence). The CDR3 covers 14 residues. The CDR3 nucleotides are TGTGCCAGCAGCCTGACAGCAAGCCAAGAGACCCAGTACTTC. Its protein is CASSLTASQETQYF.

The chain recombines TRBV5-6 with TRBJ2-1; D remains unclear. The CDR3 is 14 amino acids. Germline V gene data show CDR1 as SGHDT and CDR2 as YYEEEE. Deletions cut 1 base from V and 10 bases from J, with 15 bases between. The CDR3 protein is CASSLPYAAFEQFF. The CDR3 DNA is TGTGCCAGCAGCTTGCCTTACGCGGCCTTCGAGCAGTTCTTC.

The gene calls are TRBV5-6 and TRBJ2-7, with D possibly TRBD1 on 5 matching bases. Trimming stripped 0 bases from V and 2 bases from J, with 12 bases between. Germline V CDR1 and CDR2: SGHDT, YYEEEE. The CDR3 sequence is 15 residues long. CDR3 region: CASSLGTISPYEQYF. The DNA of the CDR3 is TGTGCCAGCAGCTTGGGGACAATTTCCCCCTACGAGCAGTACTTC.

The genes are TRBV13 and TRBJ2-3; D uncertain. V was trimmed by 4 bases and J by 0 bases, leaving 17 bases between them. Germline values: CDR1 PRHDT, CDR2 FYEKMQ (reference sequence). The CDR3 is 17 residues long. CDR3: CASSSTVRFPSTDTQYF. The CDR3 DNA reads TGTGCCAGCAGCTCGACTGTCCGGTTTCCTAGCACAGATACGCAGTATTTT.